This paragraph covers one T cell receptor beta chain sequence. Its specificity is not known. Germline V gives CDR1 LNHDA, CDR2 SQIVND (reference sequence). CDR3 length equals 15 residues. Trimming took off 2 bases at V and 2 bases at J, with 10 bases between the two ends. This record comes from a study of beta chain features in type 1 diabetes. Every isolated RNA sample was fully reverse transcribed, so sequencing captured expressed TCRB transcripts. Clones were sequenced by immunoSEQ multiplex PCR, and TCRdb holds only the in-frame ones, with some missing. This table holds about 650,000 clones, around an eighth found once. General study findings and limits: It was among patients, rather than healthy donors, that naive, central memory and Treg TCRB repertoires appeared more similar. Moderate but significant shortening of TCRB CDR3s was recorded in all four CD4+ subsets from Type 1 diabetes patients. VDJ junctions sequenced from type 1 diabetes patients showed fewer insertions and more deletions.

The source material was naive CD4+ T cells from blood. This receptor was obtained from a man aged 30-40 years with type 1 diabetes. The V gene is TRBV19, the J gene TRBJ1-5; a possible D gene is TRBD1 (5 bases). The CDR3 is CASSIRGLGNQPQHF. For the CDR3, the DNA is TGTGCCAGTAGTATACGGGGCTTAGGCAATCAGCCCCAGCATTTT. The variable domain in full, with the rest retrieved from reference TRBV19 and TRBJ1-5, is DGGITQSPKYLFRKEGQNVTLSCEQNLNHDAMYWYRQDPGQGLRLIYYSQIVNDFQKGDIAEGYSVSREKKESFPLTVTSAQKNPTAFYLCASSIRGLGNQPQHFGDGTRLSIL.